This T cell receptor (beta chain) was captured by sequencing in a study of cytomegalovirus exposure and HLA in healthy donors. Across the whole study: There were some 120 million unique TCR beta sequences, drawn from 200 million or so T cells, in an earlier analysis.

Germline V lookup: CDR1 LGHNA, CDR2 YSLEER. The CDR3 is 17 amino acids. The V gene lost 3 bases and the J gene lost 0 bases, with 14 bases spanning the gap. The study ran its PCR with 60 Vbeta and 13 Jbeta primers. Clones were read by immunoSEQ multiplex PCR, and TCRdb kept only the in-frame ones, dropping some. The sample includes 120,000 or so clones, 17% of them seen just once. With respect to this clone: Its target is not known.

Study-wide results and limits: The listing of 150 to 200 TCR beta chains classed them as cytomegalovirus-associated.

V and J are TRBV4-3 and TRBJ2-2; possibly TRBD1 for D (5 bases). The receptor was derived from a female donor in good health and CMV-seropositive. The sample taken for sequencing was PBMCs. The chain's CDR3 is CASSQLIQGPNTGELFF. The CDR3 DNA reads TGCGCCAGCAGCCAGCTTATCCAGGGCCCGAACACCGGGGAGCTGTTTTTT.